The rows below give T cell receptor beta chains drawn from one sample of a study of T cells in narcolepsy. TCRdb keeps only in-frame clones here, not all; method: immunoSEQ multiplex PCR. The sample includes tens of thousands of clones, about 90% of them seen just once. The material sequenced was memory (CD45RA-) CD4+ T cells from blood. The receptors here all came from a human donor in good health. CDR3s leave out the opening cysteine and the closing phenylalanine or tryptophan.

CDR3	V	J
AWTTGTHNSPLH	TRBV30	TRBJ1-6
AWRVGGRYEQY	TRBV30	NA
AWSVQAGRVNEQF	TRBV30	TRBJ2-1
ASSGTHPGSGNTIY	TRBV6-1	TRBJ1-3
ASSIGTDYEQY	TRBV19	TRBJ2-7
ASSLTGYEKLF	TRBV6-6	TRBJ1-4
ASSPSGDSYEQY	TRBV7-9	TRBJ2-7
ASSRLAGAPYSYEQY	TRBV4-2	TRBJ2-7
ASSQGWELF	TRBV2	TRBJ2-2
ASRGQQNEAF	TRBV6-1	TRBJ1-1
ASSEPGNTIY	TRBV5-5	TRBJ1-3
ASSFTLEQF	TRBV7-2	TRBJ2-1
ASSLLPGELF	TRBV5-1	TRBJ2-2
ASTSGASGSRNEQF	TRBV25-1	TRBJ2-1
ASSSATGYTGELF	TRBV11-2	TRBJ2-2
ATSEGFPEAF	TRBV6-1	TRBJ1-1
ASSKSGGNQPQH	TRBV21-1	TRBJ1-5
AWSPGLSGNTIY	TRBV30	TRBJ1-3
ASSATFNRQGFYGYT	TRBV19	TRBJ1-2